The rows below give T cell receptor beta chains drawn from one sample of a study of blood T cells in healthy people across ages. TCRdb processed the 5' RACE reads anew with MiXCR; each CDR3 protein has one entry. The table shows about 400,000 distinct CDR3 sequences, with approximately 52% occurring only once. Sequenced: blood. Every receptor here comes from a man in his sixties in good health. The CDR3 runs from the conserved cysteine through the conserved F or W. Clone size is shown for a subset of rows, as once, few, many or a class of expanded clone.

clone size | J gene | V gene | CDR3 protein
- | TRBJ2-1 | TRBV28 | CASSKRRGEQFF
- | TRBJ2-3 | TRBV7-2 | CPSSRRGLASRTDTQYF
- | TRBJ2-5 | TRBV27 | CASGLGTGHETQYF
few | TRBJ2-7 | TRBV7-2 | CASSLAPQGIYEQYF
- | TRBJ2-1 | TRBV2 | CASRRQGALSYNEQFF
- | - | TRBV12-3/TRBV12-4 | CASSRGQPSYEQYF
- | - | TRBV5-1 | CASSGAGVHEQYF
once | TRBJ2-1 | TRBV14 | CASSQVNSNEQFF
once | TRBJ1-5 | TRBV28 | CASSEAQRPQHF
- | TRBJ1-2 | TRBV20-1 | CSATRGGVHGYTF
- | - | TRBV15 | CATSRGTSGSSHEQYF
few | TRBJ2-5 | TRBV19 | CASSVKTSGGGETQYF
- | TRBJ2-1 | TRBV20-1 | CSAKTSGRKLSYNEQFF
- | - | TRBV7-2 | CASSPDPSGRKGEQYF
- | TRBJ2-4 | TRBV11-1 | CASSPKGLIKNIQYF
- | TRBJ2-1 | TRBV11-2 | CASSLFSGSYNEQFF
- | TRBJ2-4 | TRBV20-1 | CSAASGGIQYF
- | TRBJ2-7 | TRBV5-8 | CASSLPNPGLAGVKGVNEQYF
- | - | TRBV5-1 | CASSRTGSHEQYF
- | TRBJ2-1 | TRBV2 | CASRTSGGWDEQFF
- | TRBJ1-3 | TRBV15 | CATSGDRVWGNTIYF
- | TRBJ2-3 | TRBV29-1 | CSVVLGQGYPDTQYF
- | TRBJ2-7 | TRBV28 | CASSLYGTGSHEQYF
- | - | TRBV29-1 | CSVGGLAGRLSSYNEQYF
few | TRBJ2-7 | TRBV12-3/TRBV12-4 | CASSPIAGGGNEQYF
- | TRBJ2-5 | TRBV27 | CASSLLGLAGGPSETQYF
- | TRBJ2-1 | TRBV6-5 | CATRVVAGEQFF
many | TRBJ2-4 | TRBV7-2 | CASSLGDRGEQYF
- | TRBJ2-5 | TRBV20-1 | CSASQGLRETQYF
- | TRBJ2-3 | TRBV7-3 | CASSVTGTGDPWADTQYF
- | TRBJ2-3 | TRBV28 | CASSSGQDVTDTQYF
many | TRBJ2-7 | TRBV29-1 | CSVEGGTSGATYEQYF
- | TRBJ2-7 | TRBV29-1 | CSVESVPYEQYF
few | TRBJ2-7 | TRBV12-3/TRBV12-4 | CASSTSRNGEQYF
many | TRBJ2-5 | TRBV7-2 | CASSLGAAYQETQYF
- | TRBJ1-2 | TRBV12-3/TRBV12-4 | CASSTGLIGGYTF
- | TRBJ2-7 | TRBV15 | CATSRNGDRVSEQYF
- | TRBJ2-5 | TRBV28 | CASSLRTGVAQYF
- | TRBJ2-3 | TRBV20-1 | CSAPGQDLGDTQYF
- | TRBJ1-1 | TRBV5-1 | CASSVGDRGGAFF
- | TRBJ1-2 | TRBV27 | CASRRQGLNYGYTF
many | TRBJ2-7 | TRBV7-2 | CASSRTSGTSDPYEQYF
- | TRBJ2-3 | TRBV10-3 | CATSSPSTDTQYF
- | TRBJ2-6 | TRBV23-1 | CASSQDIQGASGANVLTF
many | TRBJ2-3 | TRBV15 | CATSRPGGFTDTQYF
- | TRBJ2-7 | TRBV29-1 | CSVGLGVGTYEQYF
- | TRBJ2-3 | TRBV6-5 | CASSNGGTGTQYF
- | TRBJ2-7 | TRBV4-2 | CASSPDTHSYEQYF
- | TRBJ1-6 | TRBV20-1 | CSASKQGSSYNSPLHF
- | TRBJ2-5 | TRBV20-1 | CSAIAGQETQYF